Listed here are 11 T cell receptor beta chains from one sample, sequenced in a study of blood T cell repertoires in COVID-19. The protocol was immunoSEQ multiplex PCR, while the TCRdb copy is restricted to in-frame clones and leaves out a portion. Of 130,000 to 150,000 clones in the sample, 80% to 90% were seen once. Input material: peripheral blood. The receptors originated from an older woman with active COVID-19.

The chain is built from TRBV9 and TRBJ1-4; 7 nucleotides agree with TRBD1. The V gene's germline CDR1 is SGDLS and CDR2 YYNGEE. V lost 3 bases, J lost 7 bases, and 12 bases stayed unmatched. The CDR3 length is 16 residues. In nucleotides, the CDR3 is TGTGCCAGCAGCGAGGGACAGCACACCGTCGGTGAAAAACTGTTTTTT. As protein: CASSEGQHTVGEKLFF.

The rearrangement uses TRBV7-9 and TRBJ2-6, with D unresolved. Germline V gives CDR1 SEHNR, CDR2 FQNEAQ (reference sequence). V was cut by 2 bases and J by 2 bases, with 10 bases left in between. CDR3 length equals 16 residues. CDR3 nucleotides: TGTGCCAGCAGCTTACCACTCACGACTGGGGCCAACGTCCTGACTTTC. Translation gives CASSLPLTTGANVLTF.

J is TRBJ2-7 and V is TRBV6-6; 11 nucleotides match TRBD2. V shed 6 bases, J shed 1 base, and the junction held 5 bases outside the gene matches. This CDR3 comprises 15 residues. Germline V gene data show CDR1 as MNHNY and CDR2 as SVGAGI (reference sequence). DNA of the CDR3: TGTGCCAGCAGCTCCGGGACTAGCGGTTCCTACGAGCAGTACTTC. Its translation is CASSSGTSGSYEQYF.

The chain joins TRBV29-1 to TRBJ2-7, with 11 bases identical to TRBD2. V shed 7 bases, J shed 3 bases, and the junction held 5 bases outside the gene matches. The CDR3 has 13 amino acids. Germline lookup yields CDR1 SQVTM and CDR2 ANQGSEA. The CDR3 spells CSARLAGLYEQYF. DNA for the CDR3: TGCAGCGCTAGACTAGCGGGACTCTACGAGCAGTACTTC.

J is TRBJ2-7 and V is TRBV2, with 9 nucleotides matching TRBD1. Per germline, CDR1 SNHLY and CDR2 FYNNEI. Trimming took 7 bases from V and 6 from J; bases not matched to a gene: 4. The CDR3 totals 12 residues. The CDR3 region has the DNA TGTGCCAGCAAATTGACAGGGGGCGAGCAGTACTTC. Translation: CASKLTGGEQYF. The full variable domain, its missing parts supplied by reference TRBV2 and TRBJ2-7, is EPEVTQTPSHQVTQMGQEVILRCVPISNHLYFYWYRQILGQKVEFLVSFYNNEISEKSEIFDDQFSVERPDGSNFTLKIRSTKLEDSAMYFCASKLTGGEQYFGPGTRLTVT.

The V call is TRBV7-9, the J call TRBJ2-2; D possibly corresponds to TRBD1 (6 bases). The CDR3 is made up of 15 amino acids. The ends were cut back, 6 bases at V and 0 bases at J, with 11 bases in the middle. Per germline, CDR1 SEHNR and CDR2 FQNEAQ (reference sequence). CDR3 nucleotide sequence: TGTGCCAGCAGAAAGTGGACAGCGAACACCGGGGAGCTGTTTTTT. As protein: CASRKWTANTGELFF.

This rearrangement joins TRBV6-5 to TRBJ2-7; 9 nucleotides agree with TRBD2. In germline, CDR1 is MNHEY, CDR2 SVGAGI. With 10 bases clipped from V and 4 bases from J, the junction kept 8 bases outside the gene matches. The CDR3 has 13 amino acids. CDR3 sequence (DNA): TGTGCCACCCAGCGGCGGGAGGGTTACGAGCAGTACTTC. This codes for CATQRREGYEQYF.

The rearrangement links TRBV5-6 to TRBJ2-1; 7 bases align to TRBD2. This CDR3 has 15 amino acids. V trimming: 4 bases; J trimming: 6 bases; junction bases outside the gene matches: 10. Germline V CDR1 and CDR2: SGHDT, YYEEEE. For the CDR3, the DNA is TGTGCCAGCAGCCTCGGGGGGAGGGTCTTCAATGAGCAGTTCTTC. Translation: CASSLGGRVFNEQFF.

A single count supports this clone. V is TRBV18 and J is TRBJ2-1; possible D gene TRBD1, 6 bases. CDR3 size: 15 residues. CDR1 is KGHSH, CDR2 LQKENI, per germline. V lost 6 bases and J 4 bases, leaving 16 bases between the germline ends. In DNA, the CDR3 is TGTGCCAGCTCCCGCGCAGGGGCCTATTACAATGAGCAGTTCTTC. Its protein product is CASSRAGAYYNEQFF.

CDR3 nucleotides: TGTGCCAGCAGCCGCCGGACAGACTTCGGGTTAATCTTCTACGAGCAGTACTTC. It codes for CASSRRTDFGLIFYEQYF. This sequence joins TRBV28 and TRBJ2-7, with TRBD1 as a possible D gene (6 bases). The CDR3 sequence is 18 residues long. V lost 6 bases and J 3 bases, leaving 27 bases between the germline ends. Germline V gene sequence: CDR1 MDHEN, CDR2 SYDVKM.

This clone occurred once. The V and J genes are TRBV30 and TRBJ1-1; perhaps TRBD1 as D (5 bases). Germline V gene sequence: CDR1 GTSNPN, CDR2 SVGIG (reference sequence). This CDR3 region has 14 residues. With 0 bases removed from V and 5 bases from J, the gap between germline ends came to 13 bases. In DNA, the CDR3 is TGTGCCTGGAGTGTTTCGGGGGGAGATACTGAAGCTTTCTTT. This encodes CAWSVSGGDTEAFF.